This T cell receptor beta chain was obtained from a study of naive and memory T cell subsets. Study-level points and caveats: Naive and memory subsets had different power law exponents for TCR abundance. No ground truth validated the naive and memory repertoire findings.

An equimolar mix of two oligonucleotides served as the beta constant-region primer for TRBC1 and TRBC2. TCRdb re-called the UMI-ligation and nested PCR reads with MiXCR, one entry per CDR3 protein. The sample has 89,000 or so distinct CDR3 sequences; around 13% are singletons. As regards this clonotype: Its specificity is unknown.

V shed 3 bases and J shed 6 bases, with 15 bases lying between them. The CDR3 consists of 14 residues. The TCR originated in a human donor in good health. The sample was central memory CD4+ T cells from blood. The chain is built from TRBV12-3 or TRBV12-4 and TRBJ2-7; D is possibly TRBD2 (6 bases). CDR3 in DNA: TGTGCCAGCAGTTTCTCGGACTACGGCGCCGAGCAGTACTTC. This codes for CASSFSDYGAEQYF.